In its sample, the clone carrying this TCR beta chain was seen a few times. Its antigen is as yet unknown. For the second PCR, which ran for roughly 7 to 11 cycles, a sample-barcoded 5' primer and a J-beta primer mix were used. TCRdb fed the 5' RACE reads into MiXCR, producing one record per CDR3 protein. Of around 1,000,000 distinct CDR3 sequences in the sample, about 23% were seen once. V shed 4 bases and J shed 4 bases, with 13 bases lying between them. Germline lookup yields CDR1 DFQATT and CDR2 SNEGSKA (reference sequence). CDR3 length: 13 amino acids. These data originate in a study of blood T cells in healthy people across ages. Findings and caveats of the study: In these data, TCR beta diversity tracked strongly with naive T cell percentage. Lack of knowledge of donor CMV status possibly confounded expanded clonotype changes.

These same records also appear under a second study, on T cells of mothers and their children.

Sequenced sample: blood. The TCR originated in a girl under 10 years old in good health. V is TRBV20-1 and J is TRBJ1-1; D might be TRBD1 (5 bases). Written as DNA, the CDR3 is TGCAGTGCTATGGACCGGGGGGGCACTGAAGCTTTCTTT. Translation: CSAMDRGGTEAFF.